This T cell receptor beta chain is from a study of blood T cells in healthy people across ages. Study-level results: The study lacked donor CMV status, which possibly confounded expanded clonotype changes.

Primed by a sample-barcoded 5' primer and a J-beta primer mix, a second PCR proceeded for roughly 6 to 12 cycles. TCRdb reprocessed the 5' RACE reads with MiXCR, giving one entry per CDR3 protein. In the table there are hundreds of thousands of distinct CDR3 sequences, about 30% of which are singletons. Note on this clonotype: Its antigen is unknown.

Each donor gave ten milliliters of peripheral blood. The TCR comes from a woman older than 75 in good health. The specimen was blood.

CDR3 in amino acids: CASSTTGRDEKLFF. In DNA form, the CDR3 reads TGCGCCAGCAGCACGACAGGGAGGGATGAAAAACTGTTTTTT. The rearrangement joins TRBV5-1 to TRBJ1-4; 7 positions agree with TRBD1. The germline gives CDR1 SGHRS, CDR2 YFSETQ. V was clipped by 4 bases and J by 6 bases; unmatched bases: 6. This CDR3 is 14 amino acids long.